The 17 T cell receptor beta chains listed next were all sequenced from one sample in a study of tumour-infiltrating T cells in Burkitt lymphoma. The protocol was immunoSEQ multiplex PCR, while the TCRdb copy is restricted to in-frame clones and leaves out a portion. Of nearly 3,000 clones listed, 14% are singletons. Source material: tumor tissue. Receptors originate from a human donor with Burkitt lymphoma.

This sequence joins TRBV27 and TRBJ1-6; the match to TRBD1 covers 8 bases. Germline loops: CDR1 MNHEY, CDR2 SMNVEV (reference sequence). V was pared by 4 bases and J by 10 bases, with 9 bases of the junction left unmatched. The length of the CDR3 is 15 residues. The CDR3 DNA reads TGTGCCAGCAGTTCCACAGGGGGACCGGGGTCACCCCTCCACTTT. It yields the protein CASSSTGGPGSPLHF.

Only a few counts were recorded for this clone. This sample includes further DNA sequences coding for the same CDR3. The genes are TRBV19 and TRBJ1-1; no clear D. Trimming stripped 6 bases from V and 3 bases from J, with 8 bases between. The CDR3 is 12 residues long. Per the germline V gene, CDR1 is LNHDA and CDR2 is SQIVND (reference sequence). The DNA of the CDR3 is TGTGCCAGTAGGTCGGGTTACACTGAAGCTTTCTTT. Its translation is CASRSGYTEAFF.

This clone showed up just a few times. The chain couples TRBV11-3 to TRBJ1-2; D unresolved. The germline gives CDR1 SGHNT, CDR2 YENEEA. The germline V and J ends were trimmed by 5 bases and 4 bases, with 17 bases remaining between them. The CDR3 has 15 amino acids. This chain's CDR3 is CASSLQERASYGYTF. In nucleotides, the CDR3 is TGTGCCAGCAGCCTTCAGGAACGGGCTAGCTATGGCTACACCTTC. The complete variable domain, with remaining parts taken from reference TRBV11-3 and TRBJ1-2, reads EAGVVQSPRYKIIEKKQPVAFWCNPISGHNTLYWYLQNLGQGPELLIRYENEEAVDDSQLPKDRFSAERLKGVDSTLKIQPAELGDSAVYLCASSLQERASYGYTFGSGTRLTVV.

This clone was found a few times. The gene calls are TRBV28 and TRBJ1-1, with TRBD1 matching over 7 bases. This CDR3 spans 16 amino acids. Losses at the gene ends were 6 bases for V and 4 bases for J; bases not matched to a gene: 14. Germline CDR1 reads MDHEN; CDR2 reads SYDVKM. The CDR3, as DNA: TGTGCCAGCAGCTCAGCGGGAGGGGGCTTTGGCACTGAAGCTTTCTTT. It translates to CASSSAGGGFGTEAFF.

This clone was seen only once. At one end the junction does not follow the germline gene, possibly because of a read error. V usage is TRBV5-1 and J usage is TRBJ1-3; D is unclear. CDR3 length: 17 amino acids. The germline CDR1 and CDR2 sequences are SGHRS and YFSETQ. CDR3 nucleotide sequence: TGCGCCGGCAGCTTGGCCGGGTTTGACGAATGGCGAAACACCATATATTTT. Amino acids: CAGSLAGFDEWRNTIYF.

The J gene is TRBJ2-7, the V gene TRBV6-1; TRBD2 matches 10 bases. J was trimmed by 1 base and V by 4 bases; bases with no gene match: 7. Germline V CDR1 and CDR2: MNHNS, SASEGT. This CDR3 contains 16 residues. The CDR3, as DNA: TGTGCCAGCAGTGCCTACCTAGCGGGAGAGTCCTACGAGCAGTACTTC. Amino acids: CASSAYLAGESYEQYF.

The chain uses TRBV25-1 and TRBJ2-3, with a tentative D call TRBD1 (5 bases). The CDR3 extends over 15 amino acids. Trimming shortened V by 4 bases and J by 2 bases, and 13 bases separated the two germline ends. Per the germline V gene, CDR1 is MGHDK and CDR2 is SYGVNS. The CDR3 DNA sequence: TGTGCCAGCAGTGGACGTGGGGCCACCACAGATACGCAGTATTTT. This codes for CASSGRGATTDTQYF. Combining the CDR3 with reference TRBV25-1 and TRBJ2-3 gives the whole variable domain EADIYQTPRYLVIGTGKKITLECSQTMGHDKMYWYQQDPGMELHLIHYSYGVNSTEKGDLSSESTVSRIRTEHFPLTLESARPSHTSQYLCASSGRGATTDTQYFGPGTRLTVL.

The J gene is TRBJ1-4, the V gene TRBV29-1, with D hard to call. The V end was cut by 3 bases, the J end by 8 bases, with 10 bases between. The germline V gene has CDR1 SQVTM and CDR2 ANQGSEA. This CDR3 has 12 residues. The CDR3 protein is CSVEGSGEKLFF. The CDR3 DNA reads as TGCAGCGTTGAGGGCTCGGGGGAAAAACTGTTTTTT.

This clone was seen only a few times. The chain employs TRBV30 and TRBJ2-3; 8 bases are a match to TRBD2. Per the germline V gene, CDR1 is GTSNPN and CDR2 is SVGIG (reference sequence). The V gene end was trimmed by 2 bases and the J gene end by 1 base; junction bases not matched to a gene: 17. The CDR3 is 19 amino acids. The CDR3 nucleotides are TGTGCCTGGAGTAATACCCCTTGGGGGCCGGGAGGGGGCACAGATACGCAGTATTTT. Protein sequence: CAWSNTPWGPGGGTDTQYF.

This clone was observed a few times. The chain carries TRBV6-6 and TRBJ2-3, with TRBD2 matching over 12 bases. V gave up 4 bases and J gave up 3 bases; unmatched junction bases: 5. The germline gives CDR1 MNHNY, CDR2 SVGAGI (reference sequence). The CDR3 runs 16 residues. CDR3 residues: CASSFGTSGLTDTQYF. CDR3 DNA: TGTGCCAGCAGTTTCGGGACTAGCGGGCTGACAGATACGCAGTATTTT.

There are a few counts of this clone. The chain employs TRBV23-1 and TRBJ1-5; 7 positions match TRBD1. TRBV23-1 is known as an ORF, though its function is uncertain. The CDR3 is made up of 16 amino acids. Trimming removed 0 bases from V and 3 bases from J; junction bases left unmatched: 5. CDR3: CASSQSGTGVNQPQHF. CDR3 DNA: TGCGCCAGCAGTCAATCAGGTACAGGGGTCAATCAGCCCCAGCATTTT.

This clone was counted a few times. The rearrangement joins TRBV9 to TRBJ2-1; TRBD2 matches at 11 bases. V dropped 2 bases and J dropped 3; count of bases not matched to a gene: 4. This CDR3 comprises 16 residues. In germline, CDR1 is SGDLS, CDR2 YYNGEE. The CDR3 DNA reads as TGTGCCAGCAGCGTCCTAGCGGGAGGTGACTACAATGAGCAGTTCTTC. Residues: CASSVLAGGDYNEQFF. The complete variable domain, with remaining parts taken from reference TRBV9 and TRBJ2-1, reads DSGVTQTPKHLITATGQRVTLRCSPRSGDLSVYWYQQSLDQGLQFLIQYYNGEERAKGNILERFSAQQFPDLHSELNLSSLELGDSALYFCASSVLAGGDYNEQFFGPGTRLTVL.

This clone was picked up a small number of times. The chain's CDR3 is CASSLVGGQETQYF. The CDR3 bases are TGTGCCAGCAGCTTAGTTGGGGGGCAGGAGACCCAGTACTTC. The chain couples TRBV7-7 to TRBJ2-5; the D gene could be TRBD1 or TRBD2 (6 bases each). Germline V gene sequence: CDR1 SSHAT, CDR2 FNYEAQ (reference sequence). V was clipped by 1 base and J by 5 bases, with 11 bases between them. The CDR3 sequence is 14 residues long.

The chain combines TRBV28 with TRBJ2-7; unclear D gene. CDR1 is MDHEN, CDR2 SYDVKM, per germline. Trimming removed 5 bases from V and 4 bases from J, with 15 bases in between. CDR3 length: 14 amino acids. DNA for the CDR3: TGTGCCAGCAGTCGCCACCCCCAGAAATACGAGCAGTACTTC. It yields the protein CASSRHPQKYEQYF.

In this sample, this clone turned up a few times. This chain links TRBV29-1 with TRBJ2-2, with 7 bases fitting TRBD1. The CDR3 is made up of 14 amino acids. CDR1 and CDR2 (germline): SQVTM, ANQGSEA. Trimming took 6 bases from V and 0 from J; bases not matched to a gene: 4. CDR3 residues: CSVRQGSNTGELFF. The CDR3 DNA reads as TGCAGCGTCCGACAGGGATCGAACACCGGGGAGCTGTTTTTT.

The sample holds a few counts of this clone. CDR3 DNA: TGTGCCAGCAGCGTAGGTGACAGGGGGCGCGGTGGGGCCAACGTCCTGACTTTC. Residues: CASSVGDRGRGGANVLTF. V is TRBV9 and J is TRBJ2-6, with 10 bases fitting TRBD1. Germline V CDR1 and CDR2: SGDLS, YYNGEE. V trimming: 0 bases; J trimming: 3 bases; junction bases outside the gene matches: 6. CDR3 length: 18 residues.

The chain's CDR3 is CASSLGLGRSEAFF. The CDR3 DNA reads as TGTGCCAGCAGCTTAGGGTTGGGACGCTCGGAAGCTTTCTTT. This sequence joins TRBV7-9 and TRBJ1-1, with a possible D match to TRBD1 (5 bases). Per the germline V gene, CDR1 is SEHNR and CDR2 is FQNEAQ (reference sequence). This CDR3 has 14 amino acids. Trimming took off 1 base at V and 8 bases at J, with 14 bases between the two ends.